Presented here are 13 T cell receptor beta chains from one specimen sequenced in a study of shared clonotypes between healthy human individuals. The table came from immunoSEQ multiplex PCR; TCRdb's copy has only in-frame clones and leaves some out. The sample holds about 2.2 million clones; around 93% are singletons and the top ten take more than 1.5%. Naive-designated CD8 cells lacked CD45RO, were positively enriched for CCR7, and omitted terminally differentiated effector memory CD45RA+ cells. The sequenced material came from naive CD8+ T cells from PBMCs. All receptors come from a man younger than 30 in good health. Some clones in this sample may be carry-over from other donors' samples.

The rearrangement links TRBV29-1 to TRBJ2-3; TRBD1 might be the D (6 bases). The CDR3 runs to 13 residues. In germline, CDR1 is SQVTM, CDR2 ANQGSEA. Trimming cost V 5 bases and J 6 bases, with 15 bases left between them. CDR3 DNA sequence: TGCAGCGTTTATCCACAGGGCTGGGATACGCAGTATTTT. It specifies CSVYPQGWDTQYF.

The V call is TRBV2, the J call TRBJ1-2; 9 bases align to TRBD1. The CDR3 is 13 amino acids. J lost 7 bases, V lost 6 bases, and 6 bases had no gene match. Germline V gene lookup returns CDR1 SNHLY and CDR2 FYNNEI. The chain's CDR3 is CASRTGQGFGYTF. CDR3 DNA sequence: TGTGCCAGCAGGACAGGACAGGGGTTTGGCTACACCTTC.

This chain joins TRBV7-2 and TRBJ2-5, with 14 bases matching TRBD2. The CDR3 has 17 residues. V shed 5 bases and J 3 bases; nucleotides not matched to a gene: 8. CDR1 and CDR2 (germline): SGHTA, FQGNSA. The CDR3 DNA is TGTGCCAGCAGCGGGACTAGCGGGAGTTTCTTGGAAGAGACCCAGTACTTC. Translated, it gives CASSGTSGSFLEETQYF. The entire variable domain, with the rest obtained from reference TRBV7-2 and TRBJ2-5, is as follows: GAGVSQSPSNKVTEKGKDVELRCDPISGHTALYWYRQSLGQGLEFLIYFQGNSAPDKSGLPSDRFSAERTGGSVSTLTIQRTQQEDSAVYLCASSGTSGSFLEETQYFGPGTRLLVL.

The chain joins TRBV9 to TRBJ2-2; TRBD2 aligns across 8 bases. This CDR3 region has 17 residues. V shed 6 bases and J 6 bases; nucleotides not matched to a gene: 16. Germline V gene sequence: CDR1 SGDLS, CDR2 YYNGEE. CDR3 DNA sequence: TGTGCCAGCACACGGGGGGGCGAAGGTCATCGCTCCGGGGAGCTGTTTTTT. Its translation is CASTRGGEGHRSGELFF.

CDR3 sequence (DNA): TGTGCCAGCAGTTACACTAATGAAAAACTGTTTTTT. Protein product: CASSYTNEKLFF. V usage is TRBV6-6 and J usage is TRBJ1-4, with D uncertain. Trimming shortened V by 2 bases and J by 2 bases, and 0 bases separated the two germline ends. Germline V gives CDR1 MNHNY, CDR2 SVGAGI (reference sequence). CDR3 length: 12 amino acids.

This rearrangement joins TRBV7-9 to TRBJ2-1; 8 bases are a match to TRBD1. This CDR3 is 16 amino acids long. The V and J ends lost 5 bases and 8 bases, in that order; junction bases with no gene match: 14. The V gene's germline CDR1 is SEHNR and CDR2 FQNEAQ (reference sequence). CDR3 amino acids: CASSPPDRAGRDEQFF. As DNA, the CDR3 is TGTGCCAGCAGCCCCCCGGACAGGGCCGGTCGGGATGAGCAGTTCTTC. The complete variable domain, with remaining parts taken from reference TRBV7-9 and TRBJ2-1, reads DTGVSQNPRHKITKRGQNVTFRCDPISEHNRLYWYRQTLGQGPEFLTYFQNEAQLEKSRLLSDRFSAERPKGSFSTLEIQRTEQGDSAMYLCASSPPDRAGRDEQFFGPGTRLTVL.

The chain carries TRBV29-1 and TRBJ1-2; no firm D call. V dropped 3 bases and J dropped 6 bases, with 11 bases sitting between them. Looked up from germline, CDR1 is SQVTM and CDR2 is ANQGSEA. The CDR3 is made up of 12 amino acids. The CDR3 coding sequence is TGCAGCGTTGATTTCCGGGTCCATGGCTACACCTTC. Residues: CSVDFRVHGYTF.

Details on this clone: The sample has other DNA sequences that encode this CDR3 too. The chain carries TRBV28 and TRBJ1-5, with D unresolved. In germline, CDR1 is MDHEN, CDR2 SYDVKM. V lost 4 bases and J 0 bases, leaving 7 bases between the germline ends. CDR3 length: 14 amino acids. CDR3 residues: CASSSGYSNQPQHF. CDR3 bases: TGTGCCAGCAGTTCAGGTTATAGCAATCAGCCCCAGCATTTT.

V gene TRBV7-9 combines with J gene TRBJ2-7, with TRBD2 matching 7 bases. The V segment lost 3 bases and the J segment 1 base; nucleotides outside the gene matches: 6. The CDR3 totals 15 residues. Germline assignment: CDR1 SEHNR and CDR2 FQNEAQ (reference sequence). The CDR3 nucleotides read TGTGCCAGCAGCTTCCCCCCGGGGGGATCCTACGAGCAGTACTTC. Residues: CASSFPPGGSYEQYF.

The rearrangement uses TRBV27 and TRBJ2-5; TRBD1 might be the D (6 bases). CDR1 MNHEY and CDR2 SMNVEV come from the germline V gene (reference sequence). This CDR3 has 15 residues. With 4 bases removed from V and 5 bases from J, the gap between germline ends came to 17 bases. The CDR3 region is CASSWDTSGVETQYF. The CDR3 region has the DNA TGTGCCAGCAGTTGGGACACCTCAGGAGTGGAGACCCAGTACTTC.

The J gene is TRBJ2-1, the V gene TRBV10-3; D remains ambiguous. Trimming removed 0 bases at V and 5 bases at J, with 11 bases between. Per germline, CDR1 ENHRY and CDR2 SYGVKD. The length of the CDR3 is 15 residues. CDR3 in amino acids: CAISESVGLDNEQFF. CDR3 DNA sequence: TGTGCCATCAGTGAGTCAGTCGGCCTCGACAATGAGCAGTTCTTC.

This clone came up once. This sequence joins TRBV7-6 and TRBJ2-7, with D perhaps matching TRBD2 (5 bases). V shed 0 bases and J shed 2 bases, with 8 bases lying between them. Germline V gene lookup returns CDR1 SGHVS and CDR2 FNYEAQ. The CDR3 totals 14 residues. The DNA of the CDR3 is TGTGCCAGCAGCTTAGCGGACTCCACCTACGAGCAGTACTTC. Protein product: CASSLADSTYEQYF.

The genes are TRBV6-1 and TRBJ2-3; possibly TRBD2 for D (6 bases). The CDR3 spans 15 residues. The germline V and J ends were trimmed by 6 bases and 2 bases, with 15 bases remaining between them. Germline V gene lookup returns CDR1 MNHNS and CDR2 SASEGT. The CDR3 protein is CASSPSRGITDTQYF. Here the CDR3 DNA reads TGTGCCAGCAGCCCTTCGCGGGGCATCACAGATACGCAGTATTTT.